This T cell receptor (beta chain) was identified in a study of blood T cell repertoires in COVID-19. As for the study in general: COVID-19 samples collected from the United States, Italy and Spain covered acute and convalescent phases. T cells, B-cell-depleted T cells, or PBMCs supplied cDNA or gDNA.

Per the study methods: The authors estimated nucleated cell counts from reference gene primer amplification. Sequencing was performed with immunoSEQ multiplex PCR; in TCRdb, only in-frame clones are kept and a portion is missing. That table furnishes V, J and clone size, whereas the DNA furnished D and trimming. This sample has about 220,000 clones, with 80% to 90% found just once. Sequences were obtained from peripheral blood. This clonotype was obtained from a man over 45 with active or convalescent COVID-19.

The CDR3 spells CASSLGRTQYF. The CDR3 DNA follows: TGTGCCAGCAGCTTAGGCCGGACCCAGTACTTC. V is TRBV13 and J is TRBJ2-5; D not certain. Between the trimmed V and J ends, which lost 0 bases and 7 bases, there was a span of 3 bases. Germline CDR1 and CDR2: PRHDT and FYEKMQ (reference sequence). CDR3 length: 11 amino acids.